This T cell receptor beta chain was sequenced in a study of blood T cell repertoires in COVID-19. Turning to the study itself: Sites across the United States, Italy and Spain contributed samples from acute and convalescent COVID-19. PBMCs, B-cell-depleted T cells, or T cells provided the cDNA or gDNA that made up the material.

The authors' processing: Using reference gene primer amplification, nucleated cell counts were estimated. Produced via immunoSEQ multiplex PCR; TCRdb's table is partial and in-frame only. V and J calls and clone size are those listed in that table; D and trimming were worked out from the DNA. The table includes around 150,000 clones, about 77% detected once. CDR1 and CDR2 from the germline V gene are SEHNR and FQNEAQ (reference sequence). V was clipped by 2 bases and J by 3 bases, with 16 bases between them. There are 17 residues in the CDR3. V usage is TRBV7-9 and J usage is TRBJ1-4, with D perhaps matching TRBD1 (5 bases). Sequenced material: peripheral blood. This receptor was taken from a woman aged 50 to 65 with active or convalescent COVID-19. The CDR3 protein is CASSLRGQGGANEKLFF. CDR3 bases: TGTGCCAGCAGCTTACGTGGCCAGGGAGGAGCTAATGAAAAACTGTTTTTT.